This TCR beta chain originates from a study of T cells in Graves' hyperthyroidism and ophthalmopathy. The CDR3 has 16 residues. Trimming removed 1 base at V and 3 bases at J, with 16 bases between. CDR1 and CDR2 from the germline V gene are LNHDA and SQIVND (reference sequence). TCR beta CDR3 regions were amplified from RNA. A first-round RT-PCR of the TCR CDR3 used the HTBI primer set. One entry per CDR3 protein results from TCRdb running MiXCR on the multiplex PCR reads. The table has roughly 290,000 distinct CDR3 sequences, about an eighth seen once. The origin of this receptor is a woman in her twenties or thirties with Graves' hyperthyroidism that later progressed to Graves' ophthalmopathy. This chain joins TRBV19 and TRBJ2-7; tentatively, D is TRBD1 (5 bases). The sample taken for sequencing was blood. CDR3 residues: CASSIGTVGHSYEQYF. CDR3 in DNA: TGTGCCAGTAGTATAGGTACCGTCGGACACAGCTACGAGCAGTACTTC.